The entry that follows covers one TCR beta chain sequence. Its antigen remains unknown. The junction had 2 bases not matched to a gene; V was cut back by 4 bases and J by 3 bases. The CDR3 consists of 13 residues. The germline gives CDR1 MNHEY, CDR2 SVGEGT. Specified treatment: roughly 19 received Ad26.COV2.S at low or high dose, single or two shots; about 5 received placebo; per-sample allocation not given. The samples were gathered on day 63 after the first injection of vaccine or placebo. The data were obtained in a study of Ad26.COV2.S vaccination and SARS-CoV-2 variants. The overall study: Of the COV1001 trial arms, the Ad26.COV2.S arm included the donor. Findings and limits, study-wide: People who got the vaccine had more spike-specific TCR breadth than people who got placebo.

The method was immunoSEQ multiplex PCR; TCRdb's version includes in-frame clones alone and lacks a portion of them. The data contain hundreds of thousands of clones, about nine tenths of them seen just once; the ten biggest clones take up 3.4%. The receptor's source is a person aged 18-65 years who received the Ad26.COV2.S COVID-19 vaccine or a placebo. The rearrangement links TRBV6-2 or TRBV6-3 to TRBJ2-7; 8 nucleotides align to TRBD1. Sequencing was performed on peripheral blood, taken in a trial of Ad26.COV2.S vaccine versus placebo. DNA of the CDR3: TGTGCCAGCAGTTCGACAGGGGTCTACGAGCAGTACTTC. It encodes CASSSTGVYEQYF.